Following are 25 T cell receptor beta chains from one sample sequenced in a study of CD8+ T cells in alopecia areata (dated by TCRdb to 2016 to 2019). Library generation was performed with the immunoSEQ multiplex PCR assay. RNA was extracted from all samples and reverse transcribed into cDNA, which served as template for TCR sequencing. TCRdb carries this immuneACCESS record with in-frame sequences only. Its versions omit some clonotypes, under half of them owing to an unresolved V gene in the studies checked, with the rest unexplained. The sample records some 200,000 clones, around 56% of which are singletons. About 3% of the sample lies in the top ten. What this sample's time point label stands for: about 4 weeks on oral tofacitinib. In light of the paper, this sample's treatment or condition label describes: oral pan-JAK inhibitor, 5-10 mg twice daily. This sample comprised CD4+ T cells sorted from blood, obtained at week 4, from a patient treated with tofacitinib. These receptors all come from a human donor with alopecia areata.

The V gene is TRBV7-2, the J gene TRBJ2-7; 11 bases agree with TRBD1. The CDR3 sequence is 15 residues long. After removal of 2 bases from V and 9 bases from J, the junction contained 9 bases not matched to a gene. Germline lookup yields CDR1 SGHTA and CDR2 FQGNSA. CDR3 sequence (DNA): TGTGCCAGCAGCTTAAAGGGACAGGGGGATGTATTGCAGTACTTC. The encoded protein is CASSLKGQGDVLQYF.

This clone was seen once. The chain recombines TRBV2 with TRBJ2-7; no clear D gene. There are 13 residues in the CDR3. Germline values: CDR1 SNHLY, CDR2 FYNNEI. V gave up 2 bases and J gave up 2 bases, with 7 bases separating them. The CDR3, as DNA: TGTGCCAGCAGTGAACGGCAGACCTACGAGCAGTACTTC. This translates into CASSERQTYEQYF.

The rearrangement links TRBV9 to TRBJ2-3; perhaps D is TRBD1 or TRBD2 (5 bases each). The germline V gene encodes CDR1 SGDLS and CDR2 YYNGEE. The V gene lost 0 bases and the J gene lost 10 bases, with 9 bases spanning the gap. The CDR3 extends over 12 amino acids. CDR3 in amino acids: CASSVEWDPQYF. For the CDR3, the DNA is TGTGCCAGCAGCGTAGAATGGGACCCGCAGTATTTT.

The chain uses TRBV4-1 and TRBJ2-7; 8 positions match TRBD1. CDR1 is MGHRA and CDR2 is YSYEKL in the germline V gene. This CDR3 region has 16 residues. Trimming cost V 4 bases and J 4 bases; bases outside gene matches: 12. The CDR3 reads CASSPGARTGTYEQYF. CDR3 DNA sequence: TGCGCCAGCAGCCCTGGGGCGCGGACAGGGACATACGAGCAGTACTTC.

The rearrangement links TRBV5-1 to TRBJ1-2; D ambiguous. This CDR3 has 14 residues. Trimming cost V 8 bases and J 7 bases, with 21 bases left between them. Germline V CDR1 and CDR2: SGHRS, YFSETQ. The DNA of the CDR3 is TGCGCCAGTGTTTTTGGGCCTGGCGACCCTGGCTACACCTTC. Amino acid sequence: CASVFGPGDPGYTF.

The chain combines TRBV30 with TRBJ1-5; TRBD1 matches 8 bases. Per germline, CDR1 GTSNPN and CDR2 SVGIG (reference sequence). V shed 3 bases and J 7 bases; nucleotides not matched to a gene: 8. The CDR3 runs to 14 residues. CDR3 bases: TGTGCCTGGAGGGCAGGGGGCGTAGGACAGCCCCAGCATTTT. Translated, it gives CAWRAGGVGQPQHF. Supplemented by reference TRBV30 and TRBJ1-5, the full variable domain reads SQTIHQWPATLVQPVGSPLSLECTVEGTSNPNLYWYRQAAGRGLQLLFYSVGIGQISSEVPQNLSASRPQDRQFILSSKKLLLSDSGFYLCAWRAGGVGQPQHFGDGTRLSIL.

The rearrangement links TRBV10-3 to TRBJ1-4; D uncertain. Germline CDR1 reads ENHRY; CDR2 reads SYGVKD. The CDR3 totals 13 residues. Trimming took off 4 bases at V and 3 bases at J, with 6 bases between the two ends. CDR3 bases: TGTGCCATCAGTGTTGCATCTAATGAAAAACTGTTTTTT. Encoded protein: CAISVASNEKLFF.

This clone showed up just once. V gene TRBV30 combines with J gene TRBJ1-2, with 9 bases that match TRBD1. The germline V gene encodes CDR1 GTSNPN and CDR2 SVGIG (reference sequence). The CDR3 runs to 14 residues. V lost 3 bases to trimming and J lost 2 bases; unmatched junction nucleotides: 4. CDR3 amino acids: CAWRRGQGNYGYTF. CDR3 bases: TGTGCCTGGAGGAGAGGACAGGGGAACTATGGCTACACCTTC.

The J gene is TRBJ1-6, the V gene TRBV7-3, with 7 positions matching TRBD1. CDR1 SGHTA and CDR2 FQGTGA come from the germline V gene. V shed 1 base and J 10 bases; nucleotides not matched to a gene: 1. The CDR3 covers 13 residues. The CDR3 sequence is CASSLRGGSPLHF. The CDR3 DNA reads TGTGCCAGCAGCTTAAGAGGGGGCTCACCCCTCCACTTT.

The rearrangement links TRBV5-1 to TRBJ1-1; D is perhaps TRBD1 (6 bases). Per the germline V gene, CDR1 is SGHRS and CDR2 is YFSETQ. The CDR3 sequence is 13 residues long. V shed 8 bases and J shed 2 bases, with 13 bases lying between them. The CDR3 loop is CARRDTLNTEAFF. CDR3 coding DNA: TGCGCCAGACGGGACACCTTAAACACTGAAGCTTTCTTT.

The chain links TRBV7-2 to TRBJ2-5; 14 nucleotides match TRBD2. The CDR3 length is 19 residues. V shed 4 bases and J 2 bases; nucleotides not matched to a gene: 12. Germline loops: CDR1 SGHTA, CDR2 FQGNSA. The CDR3 DNA reads as TGTGCCAGCAGCTCCCACCTGACTAGCGGGGGGGCGGGTCAAGAGACCCAGTACTTC. Amino acid sequence: CASSSHLTSGGAGQETQYF.

This clone was detected only once. V is TRBV5-6 and J is TRBJ1-1, with D perhaps TRBD1 (5 bases). This CDR3 is 13 amino acids long. Germline V CDR1 and CDR2: SGHDT, YYEEEE. Between the trimmed V and J ends, which lost 4 bases and 5 bases, there was a span of 12 bases. The CDR3 sequence: CASSLREGTEAFF. Here the CDR3 DNA reads TGTGCCAGCAGCCTCAGGGAGGGGACTGAAGCTTTCTTT.

This sequence joins TRBV5-6 and TRBJ2-7, with 9 bases lining up with TRBD1. The germline V gene has CDR1 SGHDT and CDR2 YYEEEE. CDR3 length equals 16 residues. With V trimmed by 1 base and J by 7 bases, 12 bases remained unmatched. For the CDR3, the DNA is TGTGCCAGCAGCTTGAGTAGGGACAGGGCCTCTCGGGAGCAGTACTTC. It encodes CASSLSRDRASREQYF.

The V and J genes are TRBV2 and TRBJ1-5, with 7 bases lining up with TRBD1. Trimming cost V 5 bases and J 5 bases; bases outside gene matches: 9. This CDR3 spans 15 amino acids. Germline V CDR1 and CDR2: SNHLY, FYNNEI. The CDR3 DNA is TGTGCCAGCAGTCAAGAACCAGGGGGGGATCAGCCCCAGCATTTT. This gives the protein CASSQEPGGDQPQHF. The full variable domain, its missing parts supplied by reference TRBV2 and TRBJ1-5, is EPEVTQTPSHQVTQMGQEVILRCVPISNHLYFYWYRQILGQKVEFLVSFYNNEISEKSEIFDDQFSVERPDGSNFTLKIRSTKLEDSAMYFCASSQEPGGDQPQHFGDGTRLSIL.

DNA for the CDR3: TGTGCCAGCCGCTGGACAGGGGGAGAGACCCAGTACTTC. This sequence encodes CASRWTGGETQYF. The V and J genes are TRBV28 and TRBJ2-5, with 10 bases lining up with TRBD1. Germline V CDR1 and CDR2: MDHEN, SYDVKM. The CDR3 has 13 residues. V lost 8 bases, J lost 4 bases, and 4 bases stayed unmatched.

The sample holds a few counts of this clone. V usage is TRBV7-9 and J usage is TRBJ2-4, with a possible D match to TRBD2 (6 bases). The CDR3 spans 15 residues. CDR1 is SEHNR and CDR2 is FQNEAQ in the germline V gene (reference sequence). V was shortened by 6 bases and J by 0 bases, with 12 bases between the two germline ends. Here the CDR3 DNA reads TGTGCCAGCAGTCATGGGGGGATAGCCAAAAACATTCAGTACTTC. Translation gives CASSHGGIAKNIQYF.

The gene calls are TRBV30 and TRBJ2-1, with D perhaps being TRBD1 or TRBD2 (6 bases each). The CDR3 contains 14 residues. In germline, CDR1 is GTSNPN, CDR2 SVGIG (reference sequence). The V end lost 3 bases, the J end lost 6 bases, and 15 bases lay between the germline ends. CDR3 nucleotide sequence: TGTGCCTGGAGCGTCGTGGGGGGCGGCAATGAGCAGTTCTTC. Translating it yields CAWSVVGGGNEQFF.

The CDR3 DNA sequence: TGCAGCGTTGGTAGGGAAGAATCCCAGTACTTC. Translation: CSVGREESQYF. This rearrangement joins TRBV29-1 to TRBJ2-5; D remains ambiguous. CDR1 is SQVTM, CDR2 ANQGSEA, per germline. Trimming took 4 bases from V and 9 from J, leaving 12 bases between them. The CDR3 is made up of 11 amino acids.

In DNA form, the CDR3 reads TGCAGCGTCGGAGGGGACCCGGACGGGCCCCAGCATTTT. Its translation is CSVGGDPDGPQHF. The gene calls are TRBV29-1 and TRBJ1-5, with D perhaps matching TRBD1 (5 bases). V lost 6 bases and J lost 9, with 18 bases in between. CDR1 SQVTM and CDR2 ANQGSEA come from the germline V gene. The CDR3 is 13 residues long.

The chain joins TRBV29-1 to TRBJ1-2; TRBD1 is a possible D gene (5 bases). The CDR3 sequence is 13 residues long. Trimming pared 7 bases from V and 4 bases from J, leaving 16 bases between. Germline V gene lookup returns CDR1 SQVTM and CDR2 ANQGSEA. This chain's CDR3 is CSGSRGLSYGYTF. The CDR3 DNA reads as TGCAGCGGTTCTAGGGGTTTAAGCTATGGCTACACCTTC.

This clone has a handful of counts. The chain carries TRBV30 and TRBJ2-1; 8 bases agree with TRBD1. J lost 7 bases, V lost 4 bases, and 3 bases had no gene match. The CDR3 is 12 amino acids. Germline values: CDR1 GTSNPN, CDR2 SVGIG (reference sequence). Written as DNA, the CDR3 is TGTGCCTGGAAGCGGACAGGGAATGAGCAGTTCTTC. As protein: CAWKRTGNEQFF.

This clone was observed a few times. This chain uses TRBV4-1 with TRBJ2-1; 14 bases map to TRBD2. The CDR3 covers 18 residues. V was pared by 4 bases and J by 9 bases, with 14 bases of the junction left unmatched. Germline CDR1 and CDR2: MGHRA and YSYEKL. CDR3 loop: CASSPPPGLAGDESEQFF. The CDR3 DNA is TGCGCCAGCAGCCCTCCCCCGGGACTAGCGGGGGATGAGAGTGAGCAGTTCTTC.

V and J are TRBV25-1 and TRBJ2-3; D is unclear. CDR3 length: 12 residues. Germline V gene sequence: CDR1 MGHDK, CDR2 SYGVNS. V was cut by 2 bases and J by 3 bases, with 3 bases left in between. The CDR3: CASSEQTDTQYF. The CDR3 nucleotides read TGTGCCAGCAGTGAACAGACAGATACGCAGTATTTT.

The V gene is TRBV7-9, the J gene TRBJ1-5; perhaps TRBD1 as D (6 bases). The CDR3 has 14 residues. In germline, CDR1 is SEHNR, CDR2 FQNEAQ (reference sequence). Deletions cut 1 base from V and 2 bases from J, with 6 bases between. DNA for the CDR3: TGTGCCAGCAGCTTAGACAGGGGCAATCAGCCCCAGCATTTT. Protein sequence: CASSLDRGNQPQHF.

Of note for this clone: Other DNA sequences from this sample encode an identical CDR3 as well. This chain links TRBV29-1 with TRBJ1-1; D is unresolved. V lost 3 bases to trimming and J lost 3 bases, with 8 bases between them. The CDR3 extends over 12 amino acids. CDR1 and CDR2 from the germline V gene are SQVTM and ANQGSEA. The CDR3 coding sequence is TGCAGCGTTGATCGGGATGACACTGAAGCTTTCTTT. It is translated as CSVDRDDTEAFF.